One T cell receptor beta chain is described in this entry. The CDR3 is made up of 15 amino acids. Trimming took 0 bases from V and 8 from J, leaving 17 bases between them. In germline, CDR1 is SGHDT, CDR2 YYEEEE. The sample originates from a study of blood T cell repertoires in COVID-19. Overall study context: Researchers got acute and convalescent COVID-19 samples from the United States, Italy and Spain. Sample material is recorded as cDNA or gDNA derived from T cells, B-cell-depleted T cells, or PBMCs.

Authors' data handling: For nucleated cells, counts were estimated from reference gene primer amplification. Libraries were prepared by immunoSEQ multiplex PCR; TCRdb keeps only in-frame clonotypes and omits some of them. Clonal size and the V and J genes are those of that table, whereas D and trimming came from the DNA. The profile covers 270,000 or so clones, with more than 80% appearing a single time and about 3% taken by the ten largest. The gene calls are TRBV5-6 and TRBJ1-2; D unclear. The sequence derives from a woman aged 30 to 39 with active or convalescent COVID-19. The material sequenced was peripheral blood. The CDR3 protein is CASSLAGDPRRGYTF. CDR3 nucleotide sequence: TGTGCCAGCAGCTTGGCGGGAGACCCCCGGAGGGGCTACACCTTC.